The 15 T cell receptor beta chains reported below all come from one sample, sequenced in a study of low-dose radiotherapy and immunotherapy resistance in tumors (dated by TCRdb to between 2022 and 2023). Superscript III and a set of TRAV- and TRBV-specific primers were used to synthesize first-strand cDNA, so that both TCRalpha and TCRbeta chains were covered. TCRs were amplified with Phusion for approximately 20 PCR cycles using a constant-region primer together with the adapter attached to the V primers. Using fastp trimming at Q25 and MiXCR clonotype assembly, TCRdb reanalyzed the public sequencing data and kept in-frame beta chains. Each entry merges the rows of one CDR3 protein and shows their most common DNA and genes. The sample has under 15,000 distinct CDR3 sequences on record, 60% of them singletons. Clones ranked in the top ten supply approximately 8% of the sample. All receptors come from a human donor with advanced metastatic prostate, ovarian, gallbladder or colorectal cancer (not recorded which). This table probably holds off-target reads from a library built for another chain.

The V and J genes are TRBV28 and TRBJ2-5, with 7 bases that match TRBD1. Germline CDR1 and CDR2: MDHEN and SYDVKM. V was clipped by 7 bases and J by 3 bases; unmatched bases: 14. The CDR3 length is 16 residues. The CDR3 DNA is TGTGCCAGCAACCCCTATGTGGGACAGAGAAAAGAGACCCAGTACTTC. Protein: CASNPYVGQRKETQYF.

The V gene is TRBV20-1, the J gene TRBJ2-3; unclear D gene. V lost 3 bases and J lost 1, with 14 bases in between. Germline V gene sequence: CDR1 DFQATT, CDR2 SNEGSKA (reference sequence). CDR3 size: 15 residues. The CDR3 nucleotides are TGCAGTGCTAGCTCTATTAACGGACGCACAGATACGCAGTATTTT. It codes for CSASSINGRTDTQYF.

The table lists this clonotype with a count of one. This chain uses TRBV10-3 with TRBJ2-1; 14 bases line up with TRBD2. With 6 bases clipped from V and 3 bases from J, the junction kept 13 bases outside the gene matches. The CDR3 runs to 19 residues. The germline CDR1 and CDR2 sequences are ENHRY and SYGVKD. CDR3 in DNA: TGTGCCATCAGGATACAGGGGACTAGCGGGAGTGGACGCTACAATGAGCAGTTCTTC. Its protein product is CAIRIQGTSGSGRYNEQFF.

By share, this clonotype ranks as medium-sized (0.01 to 0.1%). CDR3 DNA sequence: TGCAGCGTCGTGTTGGCGGGAGGGGTATTTGGTGAGCAGTTCTTC. Protein product: CSVVLAGGVFGEQFF. J is TRBJ2-1 and V is TRBV29-1; TRBD2 matches at 9 bases. Germline-derived CDR1 and CDR2 are SQVTM and ANQGSEA. The CDR3 has 15 amino acids. Losses at the gene ends were 6 bases for V and 9 bases for J; bases not matched to a gene: 15.

The chain joins TRBV5-1 to TRBJ2-7, with 10 bases lining up with TRBD2. The V gene's germline CDR1 is SGHRS and CDR2 YFSETQ. This CDR3 region has 15 residues. V lost 6 bases, J lost 6 bases, and 12 bases stayed unmatched. In DNA form, the CDR3 reads TGCGCCAGCACCTGGTTCGCTAGCGGGAGTACCGAGCAGTACTTC. As protein: CASTWFASGSTEQYF.

The rearrangement links TRBV28 to TRBJ2-7; TRBD1 matches at 9 bases. This CDR3 spans 14 amino acids. Germline lookup yields CDR1 MDHEN and CDR2 SYDVKM. The V segment lost 11 bases and the J segment 3 bases; nucleotides outside the gene matches: 11. The CDR3 DNA reads as TGTGCCGCGGCTTCGGGACAGGGTATCTACGAGCAGTACTTC. Its protein product is CAAASGQGIYEQYF.

The gene calls are TRBV28 and TRBJ2-3, with D tentatively TRBD1 or TRBD2 (5 bases each). The V and J ends lost 6 bases and 7 bases respectively, with 14 bases between them. CDR1 and CDR2 from the germline V gene are MDHEN and SYDVKM. CDR3 size: 13 residues. This CDR3 reads CASSSGTIYTQYF. DNA of the CDR3: TGTGCCAGCAGCTCCGGGACCATCTATACGCAGTATTTT.

This chain uses TRBV23-1 with TRBJ2-5; D call uncertain. TRBV23-1 carries the ORF label, with uncertain function. This CDR3 region has 14 residues. The V end was cut by 0 bases, the J end by 2 bases, with 7 bases between. The CDR3 sequence is CASSQSSLQETQYF. The CDR3, as DNA: TGCGCCAGCAGTCAATCGTCCCTGCAAGAGACCCAGTACTTC.

This clonotype has more than one count but fewer than ten. The chain couples TRBV6-2 or TRBV6-3 to TRBJ2-5, with TRBD1 as a possible D gene (5 bases). CDR1 and CDR2 (germline): MNHEY, SVGEGT. CDR3 length equals 12 residues. Trimming took off 6 bases at V and 5 bases at J, with 10 bases between the two ends. The CDR3 spells CASRGALETQYF. The CDR3 bases are TGTGCCAGCAGAGGGGCTTTGGAGACCCAGTACTTC.

The V call is TRBV28, the J call TRBJ2-7; TRBD2 agrees at 7 bases. The ends lost 3 bases at V and 3 bases at J; junction bases unmatched: 5. The germline V gene encodes CDR1 MDHEN and CDR2 SYDVKM. This CDR3 has 14 amino acids. The CDR3 sequence is CASSLLAVVYEQYF. CDR3 nucleotides: TGTGCCAGCAGTTTGCTAGCGGTAGTCTACGAGCAGTACTTC.

This chain links TRBV28 with TRBJ2-2; 8 nucleotides match TRBD1. After removal of 3 bases from V and 4 bases from J, the junction contained 13 bases not matched to a gene. The CDR3 sequence is 18 residues long. The germline V gene encodes CDR1 MDHEN and CDR2 SYDVKM. The CDR3 loop reads CASSLAAGAGGITGELFF. As DNA, the CDR3 is TGTGCCAGCAGTTTGGCCGCTGGGGCAGGGGGCATCACCGGGGAGCTGTTTTTT.

J is TRBJ2-2 and V is TRBV20-1, with TRBD1 identical over 8 bases. Germline V gene sequence: CDR1 DFQATT, CDR2 SNEGSKA (reference sequence). The V and J ends lost 5 bases and 5 bases, in that order; junction bases with no gene match: 4. CDR3 length equals 13 residues. CDR3 in amino acids: CSAYRGDTGELFF. The CDR3 coding sequence is TGCAGTGCTTACAGGGGGGATACCGGGGAGCTGTTTTTT.

V and J are TRBV18 and TRBJ1-4, with D unresolved. V lost 3 bases, J lost 8 bases, and 7 bases lay in between. The CDR3 totals 12 residues. CDR1 is KGHSH and CDR2 is LQKENI in the germline V gene. CDR3 in amino acids: CASSPRQEKLFF. CDR3 nucleotide sequence: TGTGCCAGCTCACCCCGGCAGGAAAAACTGTTTTTT.

The rearrangement uses TRBV29-1 and TRBJ1-1, with D possibly TRBD1 on 6 matching bases. The ends were cut back, 7 bases at V and 7 bases at J, with 16 bases in the middle. Germline lookup yields CDR1 SQVTM and CDR2 ANQGSEA. The CDR3 is 12 residues long. CDR3 sequence reads: CSAWGGLNEAFF. The CDR3, as DNA: TGCAGCGCTTGGGGGGGGCTGAATGAAGCTTTCTTT.

The J gene is TRBJ2-7, the V gene TRBV12-3 or TRBV12-4; D gene uncertain. The CDR3 runs to 13 residues. Trimming removed 4 bases at V and 2 bases at J, with 9 bases between. Here the CDR3 reads CASSSVGPYEQYF. Written as DNA, the CDR3 is TGTGCCAGCAGTTCGGTGGGCCCCTACGAGCAGTACTTC.